These 10 T cell receptor beta chains came from one sample sequenced in a study of blood T cell repertoires in COVID-19. Measured with immunoSEQ multiplex PCR; TCRdb has only the in-frame clones, and not every one. This sample has over 95,000 clones, with approximately 84% found just once. The sample taken for sequencing was peripheral blood. These receptors were obtained from a man aged 50-60 years with acute or convalescent COVID-19.

V is TRBV7-9 and J is TRBJ2-2; tentatively, D is TRBD2 (7 bases). V was clipped by 6 bases and J by 0 bases, with 11 bases between them. The CDR3 runs 15 residues. Per germline, CDR1 SEHNR and CDR2 FQNEAQ (reference sequence). The CDR3 is CASRTGGPNTGELFF. The CDR3 DNA is TGTGCCAGCAGGACCGGGGGGCCGAACACCGGGGAGCTGTTTTTT.

The chain links TRBV12-3 or TRBV12-4 to TRBJ1-6, with unresolved D. V lost 1 base and J lost 14, with 9 bases in between. The CDR3 runs to 12 residues. The CDR3 DNA is TGTGCCAGCAGTTTAGGTGGTCAGACCCTCCACTTT. It specifies CASSLGGQTLHF.

The chain employs TRBV19 and TRBJ2-2; D may be TRBD1 (5 bases). The CDR3 has 15 residues. CDR1 is LNHDA, CDR2 SQIVND, per germline (reference sequence). Trimming stripped 3 bases from V and 6 bases from J, with 14 bases between. The chain's CDR3 is CASSIPAGLAGELFF. The CDR3 DNA reads TGTGCCAGTAGTATCCCGGCAGGGTTGGCCGGGGAGCTGTTTTTT.

This clone was seen a few times. The chain is built from TRBV12-5 and TRBJ2-3, with a weak D call TRBD1 (6 bases). Trimming took off 5 bases at V and 2 bases at J, with 17 bases between the two ends. The CDR3 is 16 amino acids. CDR1 and CDR2 (germline): LGHNT, FRNRAP. The CDR3 here is CASGAPGRTDTDTQYF. The CDR3 DNA reads as TGTGCTAGTGGTGCCCCCGGACGGACAGACACAGATACGCAGTATTTT.

This chain links TRBV7-6 with TRBJ2-5; D gene ambiguous. There are 16 residues in the CDR3. V lost 1 base, J lost 3 bases, and 15 bases lay in between. Germline CDR1 SGHVS, CDR2 FNYEAQ. CDR3 DNA sequence: TGTGCCAGCAGCTTAGGCGAGAAGAGAGTGGAAGAGACCCAGTACTTC. This encodes CASSLGEKRVEETQYF.

V is TRBV11-2 and J is TRBJ1-1; perhaps TRBD1 as D (6 bases). CDR3 size: 19 residues. Germline loops: CDR1 SGHAT, CDR2 FQNNGV. The V gene lost 2 bases and the J gene lost 0 bases, with 22 bases spanning the gap. In DNA, the CDR3 is TGTGCCAGCAGCTTAAGACACATGGACCGGGACACTATGAACACTGAAGCTTTCTTT. As protein: CASSLRHMDRDTMNTEAFF.

The gene calls are TRBV12-5 and TRBJ2-5, with TRBD1 matching over 9 bases. With V trimmed by 1 base and J by 2 bases, 2 bases remained unmatched. From germline, CDR1 is LGHNT and CDR2 FRNRAP. The CDR3 spans 15 residues. The CDR3, as DNA: TGTGCTAGTGGTTTGGCCGGGACAGGGCAAGAGACCCAGTACTTC. Residues: CASGLAGTGQETQYF.

This chain links TRBV9 with TRBJ1-3, with a tentative D call TRBD1 (6 bases). The CDR3 extends over 13 amino acids. The germline gives CDR1 SGDLS, CDR2 YYNGEE. V was pared by 7 bases and J by 3 bases, with 11 bases between. The CDR3 here is CASGGQGGNTIYF. The CDR3 DNA sequence: TGTGCCAGCGGGGGCCAAGGTGGAAACACCATATATTTT.

CDR3 sequence: CASSQAAVNYGYTF. The CDR3 bases are TGTGCCAGCAGCCAAGCGGCAGTTAACTATGGCTACACCTTC. The J gene is TRBJ1-2, the V gene TRBV7-8; unclear D gene. V was cut by 5 bases and J by 1 base, with 11 bases left in between. The CDR3 has 14 amino acids. Per germline, CDR1 SGHVS and CDR2 FQNEAQ.

The V call is TRBV16, the J call TRBJ1-5; unclear D gene. Germline V lookup: CDR1 KGHSY, CDR2 FQNENV. Trimming removed 1 base from V and 3 bases from J, with 10 bases in between. This CDR3 contains 15 residues. The DNA for the CDR3 is TGTGCCAGCAGCCAATTCGGGAAGTACAATCAGCCCCAGCATTTT. Protein sequence: CASSQFGKYNQPQHF. The full variable domain, with the rest looked up from reference TRBV16 and TRBJ1-5, is GEEVAQTPKHLVRGEGQKAKLYCAPIKGHSYVFWYQQVLKNEFKFLISFQNENVFDETGMPKERFSAKCLPNSPCSLEIQATKLEDSAVYFCASSQFGKYNQPQHFGDGTRLSIL.